The 11 T cell receptor beta chains below were found in one sample sequenced in a study of T cell changes during pregnancy in multiple sclerosis. Sequencing was performed with immunoSEQ multiplex PCR; in TCRdb, only in-frame clones are kept and a portion is missing. The sample consists of under 70,000 clones, around 92% of them appearing once. The specimen comprised peripheral blood, sampled in the third trimester of pregnancy. The receptors originated from a female donor in good health, enrolled as a control in a pregnancy study.

This chain links TRBV11-1 with TRBJ2-3; the match to TRBD2 covers 10 bases. Germline V gives CDR1 SGHAT, CDR2 FQDESV (reference sequence). Losses at the gene ends were 5 bases for V and 1 base for J; bases not matched to a gene: 3. The CDR3 spans 15 residues. The CDR3, as DNA: TGTGCCAGCAGCATCCTAGCGGGGGGCACAGATACGCAGTATTTT. Its protein product is CASSILAGGTDTQYF.

The DNA of the CDR3 is TGTGCCAGCGGTCGCAGGGGGGAAAAACTGTTTTTT. Its protein product is CASGRRGEKLFF. J is TRBJ1-4 and V is TRBV27, with TRBD1 identical over 7 bases. The length of the CDR3 is 12 residues. Germline assignment: CDR1 MNHEY and CDR2 SMNVEV (reference sequence). Losses at the gene ends were 8 bases for V and 8 bases for J; bases not matched to a gene: 5.

The chain joins TRBV9 to TRBJ2-1; perhaps TRBD2 as D (6 bases). Trimming shortened V by 3 bases and J by 11 bases, and 18 bases separated the two germline ends. From germline, CDR1 is SGDLS and CDR2 YYNGEE. The CDR3 runs 14 residues. CDR3 DNA: TGTGCCAGCAGCGACCCGCGGGACCAGGTACAGCAGTTCTTC. Amino acids: CASSDPRDQVQQFF. Combining the CDR3 with reference TRBV9 and TRBJ2-1 gives the whole variable domain DSGVTQTPKHLITATGQRVTLRCSPRSGDLSVYWYQQSLDQGLQFLIQYYNGEERAKGNILERFSAQQFPDLHSELNLSSLELGDSALYFCASSDPRDQVQQFFGPGTRLTVL.

The rearrangement links TRBV19 to TRBJ2-5; tentative D call: TRBD2 (5 bases). In germline, CDR1 is LNHDA, CDR2 SQIVND (reference sequence). V was pared by 5 bases and J by 2 bases, with 18 bases between. This CDR3 has 16 amino acids. In nucleotides, the CDR3 is TGTGCCAGTAGTTTGCGGTCCGCCGGGAATCAAGAGACCCAGTACTTC. Translated, it gives CASSLRSAGNQETQYF.

The gene calls are TRBV5-1 and TRBJ2-1, with no clear D. This CDR3 is built from 14 residues. Looked up from germline, CDR1 is SGHRS and CDR2 is YFSETQ. V lost 3 bases and J 3 bases, leaving 10 bases between the germline ends. For the CDR3, the DNA is TGCGCCAGCAGCTCCTCAACAGTCTACAATGAGCAGTTCTTC. Its translation is CASSSSTVYNEQFF. Looking up the rest from reference TRBV5-1 and TRBJ2-1 gives the full variable domain: KAGVTQTPRYLIKTRGQQVTLSCSPISGHRSVSWYQQTPGQGLQFLFEYFSETQRNKGNFPGRFSGRQFSNSRSEMNVSTLELGDSALYLCASSSSTVYNEQFFGPGTRLTVL.

The chain uses TRBV9 and TRBJ1-2, with 8 bases identical to TRBD1. With 0 bases clipped from V and 4 bases from J, the junction kept 8 bases outside the gene matches. This CDR3 contains 16 residues. Germline V gene sequence: CDR1 SGDLS, CDR2 YYNGEE. CDR3 loop: CASSVAGQGGAYGYTF. In DNA, the CDR3 is TGTGCCAGCAGCGTAGCTGGACAGGGTGGCGCCTATGGCTACACCTTC.

CDR3 in amino acids: CASRDRAPTDTQYF. The CDR3 DNA follows: TGTGCCAGCAGGGACAGGGCTCCCACAGATACGCAGTATTTT. This rearrangement joins TRBV25-1 to TRBJ2-3; 8 nucleotides line up with TRBD1. CDR3 length: 14 amino acids. Unmatched junction bases numbered 4, after V lost 6 bases and J lost 2 bases. Germline V gives CDR1 MGHDK, CDR2 SYGVNS.

In this sample, this clone turned up a few times. The chain employs TRBV5-1 and TRBJ1-2, with D perhaps TRBD1 (6 bases). Trimming took 4 bases from V and 7 from J, leaving 17 bases between them. The germline V gene encodes CDR1 SGHRS and CDR2 YFSETQ. The CDR3 contains 14 residues. CDR3 nucleotides: TGCGCCAGCAGCGTATCGACAGGCGAGGGTGGCTACACCTTC. Its translation is CASSVSTGEGGYTF.

V and J are TRBV5-1 and TRBJ2-3; D is perhaps TRBD2 (5 bases). The CDR3 length is 15 residues. V was pared by 7 bases and J by 7 bases, with 22 bases between. Looked up from germline, CDR1 is SGHRS and CDR2 is YFSETQ. The CDR3 reads CASRGNPRPGYTQYF. In DNA, the CDR3 is TGCGCCAGCCGGGGAAACCCCCGGCCGGGGTATACGCAGTATTTT.

This chain joins TRBV27 and TRBJ2-1; TRBD2 matches 10 bases. Germline values: CDR1 MNHEY, CDR2 SMNVEV (reference sequence). The length of the CDR3 is 12 residues. V lost 6 bases to trimming and J lost 11 bases; unmatched junction nucleotides: 4. CDR3 region: CASRLAGYQQFF. The DNA for the CDR3 is TGTGCCAGCAGACTAGCGGGATATCAGCAGTTCTTC.

This rearrangement joins TRBV7-9 to TRBJ2-3; 10 nucleotides match TRBD1. Germline lookup yields CDR1 SEHNR and CDR2 FQNEAQ (reference sequence). The CDR3 spans 15 residues. The ends lost 6 bases at V and 1 base at J; junction bases unmatched: 4. The CDR3, as DNA: TGTGCCAGCAGTTCCGACAGGGGGCGCACAGATACGCAGTATTTT. This sequence encodes CASSSDRGRTDTQYF.